Shown below are 9 T cell receptor beta chains from a single sample sequenced in a study of cytomegalovirus exposure and HLA in healthy donors. TCRdb's table, derived via immunoSEQ multiplex PCR, lists solely in-frame clones and lacks some. The table records tens of thousands of clones, roughly 94% of them present only once. The sample was PBMCs. These receptors were taken from a man younger than 35 in good health and CMV-seronegative.

CDR3 nucleotide sequence: TGTGCCAGCAGCCCCCGAAGCAACTATGGCTACACCTTC. Protein sequence: CASSPRSNYGYTF. The chain is built from TRBV6-5 and TRBJ1-2; D gene ambiguous. The CDR3 is 13 residues long. CDR1 is MNHEY, CDR2 SVGAGI, per germline. Trimming left V 6 bases short and J 2 bases short, with 10 bases between.

The chain links TRBV14 to TRBJ1-1; D perhaps matches TRBD1 (5 bases). V dropped 4 bases and J dropped 1 base, with 10 bases sitting between them. In germline, CDR1 is SGHDN, CDR2 FVKESK. This CDR3 comprises 14 residues. CDR3 DNA sequence: TGTGCCAGCAGCCCCCAGGGAGGGAACACTGAAGCTTTCTTT. Protein sequence: CASSPQGGNTEAFF. The full variable domain, in which reference TRBV14 and TRBJ1-1 provide the parts outside the CDR3, is EAGVTQFPSHSVIEKGQTVTLRCDPISGHDNLYWYRRVMGKEIKFLLHFVKESKQDESGMPNNRFLAERTGGTYSTLKVQPAELEDSGVYFCASSPQGGNTEAFFGQGTRLTVV.

This chain joins TRBV5-5 and TRBJ1-5; D perhaps matches TRBD1 (5 bases). Trimming stripped 0 bases from V and 11 bases from J, with 9 bases between. The CDR3 covers 12 residues. Germline CDR1 reads SGHKS; CDR2 reads YYEKEE (reference sequence). CDR3 DNA sequence: TGTGCCAGCAGCTTGGTGGAGGGGACCCAGCATTTT. This gives the protein CASSLVEGTQHF.

The chain links TRBV19 to TRBJ1-5; no clear D gene. The germline gives CDR1 LNHDA, CDR2 SQIVND (reference sequence). CDR3 size: 14 residues. The germline V and J ends were trimmed by 3 bases and 4 bases, with 10 bases remaining between them. CDR3 DNA sequence: TGTGCCAGTAGTATTGGACTGTCTAATCAGCCCCAGCATTTT. Amino acids: CASSIGLSNQPQHF.

This chain links TRBV4-2 with TRBJ2-1, with 8 bases fitting TRBD2. The CDR3 sequence is 20 residues long. V was clipped by 1 base and J by 3 bases; unmatched bases: 17. Germline CDR1 LGHNA, CDR2 YNFKEQ. The CDR3: CASSQVYGFKREIGYNEQFF. CDR3 coding DNA: TGTGCCAGCAGCCAAGTATACGGATTCAAGCGGGAGATAGGCTACAATGAGCAGTTCTTC.

The rearrangement links TRBV28 to TRBJ2-7; 8 bases are a match to TRBD2. CDR1 is MDHEN, CDR2 SYDVKM, per germline. This CDR3 comprises 16 residues. J was trimmed by 0 bases and V by 8 bases; bases with no gene match: 12. CDR3 DNA: TGTGCCAGCCTCCCCGGGACTAGTTACGTCTCCTACGAGCAGTACTTC. It encodes CASLPGTSYVSYEQYF.

CDR3 residues: CASSLAQGTVGYTF. The CDR3 region has the DNA TGTGCCAGCAGCTTAGCGCAGGGGACAGTTGGCTACACCTTC. J is TRBJ1-2 and V is TRBV7-9; 7 nucleotides agree with TRBD1. The CDR3 runs 14 residues. V gave up 0 bases and J gave up 7 bases; unmatched junction bases: 5. Germline V lookup: CDR1 SEHNR, CDR2 FQNEAQ (reference sequence).

The V and J genes are TRBV4-2 and TRBJ2-7, with TRBD1 matching 8 bases. This CDR3 is built from 16 residues. The V gene end was trimmed by 0 bases and the J gene end by 2 bases; junction bases not matched to a gene: 6. CDR1 is LGHNA, CDR2 YNFKEQ, per germline. The CDR3 DNA reads TGTGCCAGCAGCCAAGATCGGACAGGGACTCCCTACGAGCAGTACTTC. This encodes CASSQDRTGTPYEQYF.

CDR3 DNA: TGTGCCAGCAGCCCCCGGACAGGGAGAATTGCTGAAGCTTTCTTT. It is translated as CASSPRTGRIAEAFF. The V gene is TRBV11-2, the J gene TRBJ1-1, with 8 bases that match TRBD1. V lost 5 bases to trimming and J lost 6 bases; unmatched junction nucleotides: 11. The CDR3 totals 15 residues. In germline, CDR1 is SGHAT, CDR2 FQNNGV.